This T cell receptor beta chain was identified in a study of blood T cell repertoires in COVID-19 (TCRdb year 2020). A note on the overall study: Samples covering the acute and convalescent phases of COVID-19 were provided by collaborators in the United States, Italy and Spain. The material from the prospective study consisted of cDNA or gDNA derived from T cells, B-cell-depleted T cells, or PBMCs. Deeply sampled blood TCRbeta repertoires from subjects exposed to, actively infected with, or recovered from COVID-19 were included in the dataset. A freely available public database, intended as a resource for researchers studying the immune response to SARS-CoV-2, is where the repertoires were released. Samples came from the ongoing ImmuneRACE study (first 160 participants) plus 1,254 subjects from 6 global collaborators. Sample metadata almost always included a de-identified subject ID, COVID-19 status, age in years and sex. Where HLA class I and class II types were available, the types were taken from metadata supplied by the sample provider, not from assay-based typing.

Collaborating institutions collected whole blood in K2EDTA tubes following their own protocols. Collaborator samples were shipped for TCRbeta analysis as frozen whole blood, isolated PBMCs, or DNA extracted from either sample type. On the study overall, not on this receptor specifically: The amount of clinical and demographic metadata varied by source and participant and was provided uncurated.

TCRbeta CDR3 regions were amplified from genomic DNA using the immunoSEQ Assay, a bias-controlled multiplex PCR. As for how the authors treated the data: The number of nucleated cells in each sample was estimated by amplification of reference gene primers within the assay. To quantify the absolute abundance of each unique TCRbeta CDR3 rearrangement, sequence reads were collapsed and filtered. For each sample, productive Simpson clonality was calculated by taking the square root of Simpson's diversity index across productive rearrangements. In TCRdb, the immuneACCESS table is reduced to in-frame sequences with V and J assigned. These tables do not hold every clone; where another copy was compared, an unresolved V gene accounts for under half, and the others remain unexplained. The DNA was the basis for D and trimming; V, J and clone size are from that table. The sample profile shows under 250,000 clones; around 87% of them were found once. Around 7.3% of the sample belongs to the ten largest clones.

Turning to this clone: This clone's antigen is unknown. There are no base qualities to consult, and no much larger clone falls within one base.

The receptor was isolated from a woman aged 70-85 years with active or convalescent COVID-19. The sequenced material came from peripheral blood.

Read as DNA, the sequence is TGTGCCAGCAAAATGGAAAGGGACAGCTACACTGAAGCTTTCTTT. This gives the protein CASKMERDSYTEAFF. The chain uses TRBV6-5 and TRBJ1-1; TRBD1 fits 7 bases in the junction. V is cut back by 7 bases and J by 3 bases, with 11 bases in the junction unmatched. From the cysteine up to the phenylalanine, the CDR3 has a length of 15 residues. The DNA shown is the 45-base CDR3, in frame from base 1. Looking up the germline V gene yields CDR1 MNHEY and CDR2 SVGAGI.